The rows below give T cell receptor beta chains drawn from one sample of a study of response to subunit inactivated influenza vaccine. Each CDR3 protein is one row after TCRdb ran MiXCR on the RT-PCR reads. Of just over 300,000 distinct CDR3 sequences listed, 22% are singletons. The sequencing used PBMCs from blood, collected approximately 20 months after vaccination. These receptors all come from a man aged 45-69 years who received an inactivated influenza vaccine. Both conserved end residues are part of each CDR3.

TRBV7-3	TRBJ2-1	CASSLTVIWLAGGRPYNEQFF
TRBV12-3/TRBV12-4	TRBJ1-6	CASSLGGQNSPLHF
TRBV19	TRBJ2-2	CASSTLLAANTGELFF
TRBV19	TRBJ1-3	CASRPGRSSGNTIYF
TRBV7-2	TRBJ1-4	CASSLDRGQSEKLFF
TRBV5-1	TRBJ2-1	CASSLGVWSSYNEQFF
TRBV12-3/TRBV12-4	TRBJ1-2	CASSYVDYGYTF
TRBV6-5	TRBJ2-2	CASSSGTATLDTGELFF
TRBV7-2	TRBJ2-7	CASSSLAGGTYEQYF
TRBV4-1	TRBJ1-1	CASSQGGVQMNTEAFF
TRBV11-2	TRBJ1-2	CASSLGADYGYTF
TRBV7-3	TRBJ1-3	CASSLNTGNTIYF
TRBV28	TRBJ1-5	CASSLLGQAGQPQHF
TRBV12-3/TRBV12-4	TRBJ1-2	CASRTHSLTGGYTF
TRBV5-6	TRBJ2-7	CASSLGAATYEQYF
TRBV12-3/TRBV12-4	TRBJ1-4	CASSPVPNEKLFF
TRBV12-3/TRBV12-4	TRBJ2-7	CASSSRDRGRHEQYF
TRBV29-1	TRBJ2-1	CSVEGQGTINEQFF
TRBV5-1	TRBJ1-6	CASSLDTSNPPLHF
TRBV20-1	TRBJ1-5	CSARDQKDRWGNQPQHF
TRBV11-2	TRBJ1-2	CASRRTGQFYGYTF
TRBV20-1	TRBJ1-2	CSAGTVYGYTF
TRBV5-6	TRBJ1-5	CASSFWSGGNQPQHF
TRBV20-1	TRBJ1-1	CSATRTQGRTEAFF
TRBV4-3	TRBJ1-1	CASSRGGPVFAEAFF
TRBV11-1	TRBJ2-5	CASSTGLAGRQAGETQYF
TRBV5-1	TRBJ1-1	CASSLQGSGTEAFF
TRBV20-1	TRBJ1-2	CSAMPGQGRLYGYTF
TRBV29-1	TRBJ2-3	CSGADGTDTQYF
TRBV5-1	TRBJ1-6	CASSLVTGVSSPLHF
TRBV12-3/TRBV12-4	TRBJ2-1	CASSFLNGGHNEQFF
TRBV28	TRBJ2-3	CASSLLGGGNFPPDTQYF
TRBV11-2	TRBJ2-1	CASTDDYNEQFF
TRBV12-3/TRBV12-4	TRBJ1-3	CASSFSGNTIYF
TRBV12-3/TRBV12-4	TRBJ1-1	CASSFGLPGTEAFF
TRBV7-3	TRBJ1-4	CASSRGNGEKLFF
TRBV28	TRBJ1-2	CASSFRSYGYTF
TRBV28	TRBJ1-2	CAGWGGGANGYTF
TRBV20-1	TRBJ1-4	CSARWGTGEKLFF
TRBV10-3	TRBJ1-2	CAISESRSTKSGYTF
TRBV19	TRBJ1-5	CASSKQGTSNQPQHF
TRBV6-1	TRBJ2-7	CASSRYGIYEQYF
TRBV6-1	TRBJ2-3	CASSGAGGLADTQYF
TRBV2	TRBJ2-3	CASKGGTTDTQYF
TRBV5-1	TRBJ1-1	CASSTGQGLEAFF
TRBV5-4	TRBJ2-5	CASSSTLVWPAKETQYF
TRBV11-2	TRBJ2-5	CASSFGGLGGTQYF
TRBV4-3	TRBJ1-2	CASSQERDRLEGYTF
TRBV5-5	TRBJ1-6	CARGRGYNSPLHF
TRBV20-1	TRBJ1-1	CSAKTAWAFF
TRBV3-1	TRBJ2-7	CASSGTSGGLVSSYEQYF
TRBV5-1	TRBJ1-2	CASSLGDGITYGYTF
TRBV18	TRBJ1-6	CASSPIGLSPQKGSPLHF
TRBV4-1	TRBJ1-1	CASSQGRQANTEAFF
TRBV28	TRBJ2-6	CASSFYSGANVLTF
TRBV5-1	TRBJ2-2	CASSLGPTQTEELFF
TRBV7-6	TRBJ2-6	CASSFQIGTGGSSGANVLTF